The 4 T cell receptor beta chains in this list originate from one sample, sequenced in a study of monozygotic twins with inflammatory bowel disease. TCRdb derives one entry per CDR3 protein from the 5' RACE reads, leaving out DNA. The listing records under 130,000 distinct CDR3 sequences. The sequenced material came from blood. Every receptor here comes from a human donor with ulcerative colitis or Crohn's disease, or a healthy co-twin of an affected twin (not recorded which).

The rearrangement joins TRBV7-9 to TRBJ1-1. Germline V CDR1 and CDR2: SEHNR, FQNEAQ (reference sequence). CDR3 length: 17 amino acids. The chain's CDR3 is CASSSPGLASGNTEAFF.

V gene TRBV5-5 combines with J gene TRBJ2-7; TCRdb selects TRBD2, and the lack of DNA leaves this call unchecked. The CDR3 loop spans 17 amino acids. Germline assignment: CDR1 SGHKS and CDR2 YYEKEE (reference sequence). This CDR3 is CASSLEGAAFRSYEQYF.

V usage is TRBV29-1 and J usage is TRBJ2-7; TCRdb lists TRBD2, though no DNA is available to test this call. From germline, CDR1 is SQVTM and CDR2 ANQGSEA. The CDR3 has 14 residues. The CDR3: CSVSSRSGPYEQYF.

The chain has TRBV30 and TRBJ1-5. CDR3 size: 17 residues. CDR1 and CDR2 (germline): GTSNPN, SVGIG (reference sequence). CDR3 residues: CAWPNYRLGSYNQPQHF.